The following is a T cell receptor beta chain sequence with its context. Its antigen is undetermined. The protocol was immunoSEQ multiplex PCR, while the TCRdb copy is restricted to in-frame clones and leaves out a portion. Seen here are 53,000 or so clones, roughly 80% observed once, and the top ten hold approximately 6.3%. This entry comes from a study of a mutant IDH1 vaccine in newly diagnosed glioma. Study as a whole: Of the patients given treatment, around 60% were male and 37.5% were female, and a mean age of around 44 years was recorded. Patients had received radiotherapy, temozolomide, or both previously, most receiving both. Study outcomes and limitations: Apparently, pseudoprogression bore no relation to changes among the top peripheral T cell clonotypes.

The CDR3 has 17 amino acids. Germline-derived CDR1 and CDR2 are WNHNN and SYGVQD (reference sequence). The V gene lost 3 bases and the J gene lost 4 bases, with 21 bases spanning the gap. The time point: week 35, safety follow-up. All doses held 300 ug of mutant IDH1 20-mer peptide, with topical imiquimod. New WHO grade 3 or 4 astrocytomas that were IDH1-mutant and ATRX-lost had been found in donors. The source material was PBMCs, sampled from a glioma patient whose treatment included an IDH1 peptide vaccine. This clonotype was sampled from a man in his forties or fifties with glioma. The genes are TRBV10-1 and TRBJ1-1; tentatively, D is TRBD1 (5 bases). The CDR3 sequence is CASSDLAPGAGGTEAFF. CDR3 bases: TGCGCCAGCAGTGACCTAGCCCCCGGGGCGGGAGGCACTGAAGCTTTCTTT.